This T cell receptor beta chain came from a study of OX40 agonist ivuxolimab in advanced cancers. Study summary: Each dose-escalation patient presented with hepatocellular carcinoma, melanoma, renal cell or head and neck cancer. The eligibility criteria allowed prior anti-PD-1, anti-PD-L1 or anti-CTLA-4 therapy, and about 40% had some.

CDR3 length: 15 residues. Per germline, CDR1 MGHRA and CDR2 YSYEKL. V gave up 4 bases and J gave up 0 bases, with 12 bases separating them. For this clone: What it binds is unknown.

This table comes from immunoSEQ multiplex PCR, and its TCRdb copy is limited to in-frame clones, with some not included. This sample yields some 82,000 clones, of which about 91% are seen a single time; 2% to 2.5% belongs to the top ten. Study-wide results and caveats: Some patients without response likewise showed low normalized clonal expansion.

The gene calls are TRBV4-1 and TRBJ1-1, with TRBD1 as a possible D gene (5 bases). The material sequenced was CD4+ or CD8+ T cells sorted from blood, taken in a trial of the OX40 agonist ivuxolimab. The clonotype originates from an adult with an advanced solid tumor such as melanoma, head and neck, liver or kidney cancer. The CDR3 sequence is CASSLGTEMNTEAFF. The DNA for the CDR3 is TGCGCCAGCAGCCTAGGGACGGAGATGAACACTGAAGCTTTCTTT.